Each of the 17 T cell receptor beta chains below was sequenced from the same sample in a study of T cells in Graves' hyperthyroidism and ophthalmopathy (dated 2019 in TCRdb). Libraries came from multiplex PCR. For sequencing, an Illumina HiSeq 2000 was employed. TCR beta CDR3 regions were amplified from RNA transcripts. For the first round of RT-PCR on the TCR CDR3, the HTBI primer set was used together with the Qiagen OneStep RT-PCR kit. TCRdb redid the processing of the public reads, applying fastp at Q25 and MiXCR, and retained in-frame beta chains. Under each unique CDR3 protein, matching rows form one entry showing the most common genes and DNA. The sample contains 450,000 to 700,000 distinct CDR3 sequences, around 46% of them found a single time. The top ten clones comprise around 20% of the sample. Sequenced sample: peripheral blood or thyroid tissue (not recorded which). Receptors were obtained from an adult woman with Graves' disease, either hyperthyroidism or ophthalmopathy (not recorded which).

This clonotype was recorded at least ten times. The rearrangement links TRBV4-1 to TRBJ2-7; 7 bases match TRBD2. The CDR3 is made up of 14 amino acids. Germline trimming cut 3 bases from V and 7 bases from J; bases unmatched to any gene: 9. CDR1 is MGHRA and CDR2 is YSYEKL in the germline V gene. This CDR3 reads CASSHRDYGEEQYF. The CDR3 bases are TGCGCCAGCAGCCACCGGGACTACGGAGAAGAGCAGTACTTC.

The chain's CDR3 is CASSPGLAEGGELFF. The DNA of the CDR3 is TGTGCCAGCAGCCCAGGTCTAGCGGAAGGAGGGGAGCTGTTTTTT. The chain uses TRBV11-2 and TRBJ2-2, with TRBD2 matching over 7 bases. Per the germline V gene, CDR1 is SGHAT and CDR2 is FQNNGV. V shed 5 bases and J 8 bases; nucleotides not matched to a gene: 11. This CDR3 spans 15 amino acids.

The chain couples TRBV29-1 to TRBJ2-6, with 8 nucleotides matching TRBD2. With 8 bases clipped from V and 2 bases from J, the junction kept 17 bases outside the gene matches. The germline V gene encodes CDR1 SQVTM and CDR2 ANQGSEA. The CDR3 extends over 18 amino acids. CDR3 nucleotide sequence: TGCAGCTACGACGACAGGCGGGGGGCGGGAACTGGGGCCAACGTCCTGACTTTC. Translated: CSYDDRRGAGTGANVLTF.

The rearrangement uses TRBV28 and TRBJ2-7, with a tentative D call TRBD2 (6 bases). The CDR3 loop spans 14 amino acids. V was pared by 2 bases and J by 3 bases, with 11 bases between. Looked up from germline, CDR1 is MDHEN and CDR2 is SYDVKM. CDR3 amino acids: CASSLIRRDYEQYF. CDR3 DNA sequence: TGTGCCAGCAGTTTAATACGGCGGGACTACGAGCAGTACTTC.

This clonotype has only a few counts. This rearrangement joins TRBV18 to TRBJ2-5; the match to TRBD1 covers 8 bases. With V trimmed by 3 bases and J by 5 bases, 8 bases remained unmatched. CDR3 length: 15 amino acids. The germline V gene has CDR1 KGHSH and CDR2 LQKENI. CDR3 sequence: CASSPQGAHDETQYF. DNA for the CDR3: TGTGCCAGCTCACCGCAGGGGGCGCATGATGAGACCCAGTACTTC.

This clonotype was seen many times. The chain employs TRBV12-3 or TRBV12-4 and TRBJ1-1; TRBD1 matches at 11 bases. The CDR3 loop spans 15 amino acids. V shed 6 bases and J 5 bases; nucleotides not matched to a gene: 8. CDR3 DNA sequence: TGTGCCAGCAGGGACTGGACAGGGGGCAATACTGAAGCTTTCTTT. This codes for CASRDWTGGNTEAFF.

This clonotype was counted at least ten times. Written as DNA, the CDR3 is TGTGCCAGCAGCTTGTTAGCGGAGGCCTACGAGCAGTACTTC. Its translation is CASSLLAEAYEQYF. V gene TRBV7-9 combines with J gene TRBJ2-7; TRBD2 is a possible D gene (6 bases). Germline lookup yields CDR1 SEHNR and CDR2 FQNEAQ (reference sequence). CDR3 size: 14 residues. Between the trimmed V and J ends, which lost 3 bases and 2 bases, there was a span of 11 bases.

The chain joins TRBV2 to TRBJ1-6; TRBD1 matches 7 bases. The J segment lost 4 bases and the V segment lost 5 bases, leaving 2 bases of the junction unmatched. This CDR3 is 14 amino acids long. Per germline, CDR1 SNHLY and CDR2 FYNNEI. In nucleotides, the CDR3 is TGTGCCAGCAGTACGACAGGGTATAATTCACCCCTCCACTTT. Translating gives CASSTTGYNSPLHF.

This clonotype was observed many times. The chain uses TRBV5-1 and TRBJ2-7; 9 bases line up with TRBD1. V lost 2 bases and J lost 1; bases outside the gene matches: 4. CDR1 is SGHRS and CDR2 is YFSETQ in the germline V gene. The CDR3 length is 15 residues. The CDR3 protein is CASSFETGGSYEQYF. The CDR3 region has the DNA TGCGCCAGCAGCTTCGAGACAGGGGGATCCTACGAGCAGTACTTC.

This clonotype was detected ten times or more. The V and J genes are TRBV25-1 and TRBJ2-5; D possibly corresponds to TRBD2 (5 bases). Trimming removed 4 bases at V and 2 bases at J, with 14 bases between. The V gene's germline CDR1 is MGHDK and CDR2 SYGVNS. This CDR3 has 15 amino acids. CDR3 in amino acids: CASSGRVGSQETQYF. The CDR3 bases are TGTGCCAGCAGTGGGCGGGTCGGATCGCAAGAGACCCAGTACTTC.

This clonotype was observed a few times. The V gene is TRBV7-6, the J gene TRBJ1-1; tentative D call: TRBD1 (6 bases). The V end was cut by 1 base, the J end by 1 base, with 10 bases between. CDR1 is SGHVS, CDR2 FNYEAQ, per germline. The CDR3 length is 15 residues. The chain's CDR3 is CASSLEAGANTEAFF. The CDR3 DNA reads TGTGCCAGCAGCTTAGAGGCAGGGGCGAACACTGAAGCTTTCTTT.

CDR3 loop: CASSPIAGDTGELFF. The CDR3 coding sequence is TGCGCCAGCAGCCCGATTGCGGGAGACACCGGGGAGCTGTTTTTT. The chain recombines TRBV5-1 with TRBJ2-2; 7 bases map to TRBD2. The length of the CDR3 is 15 residues. Germline lookup yields CDR1 SGHRS and CDR2 YFSETQ. After removal of 4 bases from V and 3 bases from J, the junction contained 6 bases not matched to a gene. The full variable domain, its missing parts supplied by reference TRBV5-1 and TRBJ2-2, is KAGVTQTPRYLIKTRGQQVTLSCSPISGHRSVSWYQQTPGQGLQFLFEYFSETQRNKGNFPGRFSGRQFSNSRSEMNVSTLELGDSALYLCASSPIAGDTGELFFGEGSRLTVL.

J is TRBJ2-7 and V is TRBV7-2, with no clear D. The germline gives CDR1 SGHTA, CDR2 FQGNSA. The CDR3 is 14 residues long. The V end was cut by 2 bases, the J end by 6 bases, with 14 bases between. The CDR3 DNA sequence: TGTGCCAGCAGCTTACCGAGAGCCGGCGGCGAGCAGTACTTC. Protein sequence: CASSLPRAGGEQYF. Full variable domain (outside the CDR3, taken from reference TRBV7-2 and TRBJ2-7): GAGVSQSPSNKVTEKGKDVELRCDPISGHTALYWYRQSLGQGLEFLIYFQGNSAPDKSGLPSDRFSAERTGGSVSTLTIQRTQQEDSAVYLCASSLPRAGGEQYFGPGTRLTVT.

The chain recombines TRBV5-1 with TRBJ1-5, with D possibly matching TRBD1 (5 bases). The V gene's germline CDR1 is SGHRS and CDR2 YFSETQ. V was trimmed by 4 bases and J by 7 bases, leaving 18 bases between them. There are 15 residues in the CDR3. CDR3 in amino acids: CASSKLTGTGQPQHF. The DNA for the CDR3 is TGCGCCAGCAGCAAACTCACGGGGACCGGCCAGCCCCAGCATTTT.

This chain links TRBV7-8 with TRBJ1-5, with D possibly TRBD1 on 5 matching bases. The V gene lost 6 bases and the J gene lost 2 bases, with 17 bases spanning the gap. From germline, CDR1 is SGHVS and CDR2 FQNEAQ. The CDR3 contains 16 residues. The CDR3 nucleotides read TGTGCCAGCAGTTACGGGGGTCGAGTAGGCAATCAGCCCCAGCATTTT. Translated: CASSYGGRVGNQPQHF.

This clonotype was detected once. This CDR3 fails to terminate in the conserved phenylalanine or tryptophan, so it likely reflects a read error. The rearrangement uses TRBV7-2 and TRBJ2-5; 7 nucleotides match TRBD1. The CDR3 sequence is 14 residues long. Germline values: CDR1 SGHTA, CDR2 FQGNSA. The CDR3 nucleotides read TGTGCCAGCAGTTTAGAGGGGGCTGGGGAGACCCAGTACCTC. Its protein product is CASSLEGAGETQYL.

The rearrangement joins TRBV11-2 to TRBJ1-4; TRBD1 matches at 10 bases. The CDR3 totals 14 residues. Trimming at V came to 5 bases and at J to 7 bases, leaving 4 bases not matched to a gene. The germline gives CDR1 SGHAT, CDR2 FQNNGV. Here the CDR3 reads CASSRDRGTEKLFF. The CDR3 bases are TGTGCCAGCAGCCGGGACAGGGGAACTGAAAAACTGTTTTTT. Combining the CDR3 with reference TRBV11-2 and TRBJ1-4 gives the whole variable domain EAGVAQSPRYKIIEKRQSVAFWCNPISGHATLYWYQQILGQGPKLLIQFQNNGVVDDSQLPKDRFSAERLKGVDSTLKIQPAKLEDSAVYLCASSRDRGTEKLFFGSGTQLSVL.